This T cell receptor (beta chain) was retrieved from a study of regulatory T cells in long-lasting Graves disease. Arm-PCR of CDR3 regions with iRepertoire HTBI primers generated TCR beta libraries. TCRdb fed the multiplex PCR reads into MiXCR, producing one record per CDR3 protein. Of more than 400,000 distinct CDR3 sequences in the sample, around 15% are singletons; the top ten hold roughly a tenth. Time point noted: newly diagnosed GD, antithyroid drugs for less than 3 months. With RNA extracted from PBMCs as input, the TCR library was made. These same records also appear under a second study, on T cells in Graves' hyperthyroidism and ophthalmopathy. That paper states: Patients aged 18 to 65 had newly diagnosed hyperthyroidism that had lasted under 2 months. HTBI primers were the set used in a first-round RT-PCR of the TCR CDR3. The model anticipated ophthalmopathy a median 6.5 months pre-onset.

Here the sequenced sample was peripheral blood mononuclear cells (PBMCs), taken at new diagnosis, from a patient treated with antithyroid drugs. The source of this sequence is a woman aged 25 to 39 with Graves disease.

The DNA for the CDR3 is TGCGCCAGCAGTGGTAGCAGGAGCTCCTACGAGCAGTACTTC. Protein product: CASSGSRSSYEQYF. The chain employs TRBV10-1 and TRBJ2-7; no firm D call. CDR1 is WNHNN and CDR2 is SYGVQD in the germline V gene (reference sequence). The CDR3 sequence is 14 residues long. Trimming took off 4 bases at V and 0 bases at J, with 10 bases between the two ends.